The 25 T cell receptor beta chains listed next were all sequenced from one sample in a study of blood T cell repertoires in COVID-19. The data were produced by immunoSEQ multiplex PCR, yet TCRdb's version contains in-frame clones alone and is incomplete. Of approximately 260,000 clones detected, 89% appear once; the ten largest clones hold approximately 2.2%. The specimen was peripheral blood. The receptors stem from a man aged 45-65 years with acute or convalescent COVID-19.

V gene TRBV30 combines with J gene TRBJ1-6, with 7 positions matching TRBD1. The junction had 4 bases not matched to a gene; V was cut back by 1 base and J by 4 bases. CDR1 is GTSNPN and CDR2 is SVGIG in the germline V gene (reference sequence). The CDR3 runs to 15 residues. The CDR3, as DNA: TGTGCCTGGAGTGGTTGGGGACAGTATAATTCACCCCTCCACTTT. It yields the protein CAWSGWGQYNSPLHF.

The rearrangement uses TRBV19 and TRBJ1-2, with 7 bases lining up with TRBD1. Germline V gene lookup returns CDR1 LNHDA and CDR2 SQIVND (reference sequence). The CDR3 runs to 15 residues. Unmatched junction bases numbered 10, after V lost 3 bases and J lost 6 bases. CDR3 residues: CASSMTWTGGNGYTF. CDR3 nucleotide sequence: TGTGCCAGTAGTATGACCTGGACAGGCGGGAATGGCTACACCTTC.

This chain uses TRBV29-1 with TRBJ1-1, with 11 bases identical to TRBD1. Germline V lookup: CDR1 SQVTM, CDR2 ANQGSEA. The CDR3 consists of 14 residues. As DNA, the CDR3 is TGCGGCACGCCCGGGACAGGGGGGAACACTGAAGCTTTCTTT. Translated: CGTPGTGGNTEAFF.

The chain joins TRBV18 to TRBJ2-7, with a weak D call TRBD2 (5 bases). The CDR3 has 13 residues. Trimming pared 6 bases from V and 3 bases from J, leaving 12 bases between. Germline V lookup: CDR1 KGHSH, CDR2 LQKENI. The CDR3 sequence is CASSQDTSYEQYF. The CDR3 DNA sequence: TGTGCCAGCTCCCAGGATACTAGCTACGAGCAGTACTTC.

This chain joins TRBV18 and TRBJ1-2; 7 bases agree with TRBD1. Losses at the gene ends were 6 bases for V and 2 bases for J; bases not matched to a gene: 3. CDR1 is KGHSH and CDR2 is LQKENI in the germline V gene. The CDR3 runs 13 residues. The CDR3 loop is CASSGGQNYGYTF. The CDR3 nucleotides read TGTGCCAGCTCCGGGGGACAGAACTATGGCTACACCTTC.

The chain couples TRBV5-1 to TRBJ2-7; 11 bases are a match to TRBD2. Germline V gene lookup returns CDR1 SGHRS and CDR2 YFSETQ. With V trimmed by 1 base and J by 4 bases, 7 bases remained unmatched. The CDR3 length is 16 residues. The CDR3 nucleotides are TGCGCCAGCAGCTTGACTCCTAGCGGGGGGTCTTACGAGCAGTACTTC. As protein: CASSLTPSGGSYEQYF.

This clone has a handful of counts. The chain uses TRBV7-6 and TRBJ2-7; 10 nucleotides agree with TRBD1. V shed 5 bases and J 6 bases; nucleotides not matched to a gene: 16. The germline V gene has CDR1 SGHVS and CDR2 FNYEAQ. This CDR3 is built from 17 residues. CDR3 sequence reads: CASSLRIFGTGDPEQYF. The CDR3 DNA is TGTGCCAGCAGCCTTAGGATTTTTGGGACAGGGGACCCCGAGCAGTACTTC. The full variable domain, its missing parts supplied by reference TRBV7-6 and TRBJ2-7, is GAGVSQSPRYKVTKRGQDVALRCDPISGHVSLYWYRQALGQGPEFLTYFNYEAQQDKSGLPNDRFSAERPEGSISTLTIQRTEQRDSAMYRCASSLRIFGTGDPEQYFGPGTRLTVT.

The gene calls are TRBV6-5 and TRBJ1-3; no reliable D call. The germline V gene has CDR1 MNHEY and CDR2 SVGAGI. This CDR3 is built from 13 residues. The V end lost 6 bases, the J end lost 4 bases, and 10 bases lay between the germline ends. The CDR3 DNA reads as TGTGCCAGCAGAGAGGGTCCAGGAAACACCATATATTTT. It is translated as CASREGPGNTIYF.

The chain employs TRBV25-1 and TRBJ1-2, with D hard to call. CDR1 and CDR2 from the germline V gene are MGHDK and SYGVNS. This CDR3 comprises 11 residues. The ends were cut back, 5 bases at V and 4 bases at J, with 5 bases in the middle. The CDR3 loop reads CASSNGYGYTF. CDR3 in DNA: TGTGCCAGCAGTAACGGCTATGGCTACACCTTC.

The rearrangement links TRBV5-4 to TRBJ2-3; a possible D gene is TRBD2 (6 bases). Germline CDR1 and CDR2: SGHNT and YYREEE (reference sequence). The CDR3 extends over 16 amino acids. The V end lost 0 bases, the J end lost 0 bases, and 11 bases lay between the germline ends. The CDR3 region is CASSLAGEASTDTQYF. The CDR3, as DNA: TGTGCCAGCAGCTTGGCCGGGGAGGCTAGCACAGATACGCAGTATTTT.

The chain carries TRBV29-1 and TRBJ1-2, with D unclear. CDR1 is SQVTM and CDR2 is ANQGSEA in the germline V gene. The ends were cut back, 3 bases at V and 7 bases at J, with 15 bases in the middle. The CDR3 runs 13 residues. The CDR3 DNA is TGCAGCGTTGACCCCCAGGAATCGTTTGGCTACACCTTC. Amino acids: CSVDPQESFGYTF.

This chain joins TRBV7-9 and TRBJ2-1, with 8 positions matching TRBD2. Germline lookup yields CDR1 SEHNR and CDR2 FQNEAQ (reference sequence). V gave up 8 bases and J gave up 8 bases; unmatched junction bases: 8. The CDR3 totals 13 residues. CDR3: CASFLAGAYEQFF. CDR3 in DNA: TGTGCCAGCTTCCTAGCGGGCGCATATGAGCAGTTCTTC.

The chain joins TRBV6-6 to TRBJ1-2; 7 nucleotides match TRBD1. V was clipped by 5 bases and J by 4 bases; unmatched bases: 16. The CDR3 is made up of 17 amino acids. Germline V gene sequence: CDR1 MNHNY, CDR2 SVGAGI (reference sequence). The CDR3 region has the DNA TGTGCCAGCAGTCCCCCCTACAGACAGGGTTTTGGCTATGGCTACACCTTC. It translates to CASSPPYRQGFGYGYTF.

The genes are TRBV2 and TRBJ1-5; weak D call: TRBD1 (6 bases). The germline CDR1 and CDR2 sequences are SNHLY and FYNNEI. V dropped 6 bases and J dropped 6 bases, with 18 bases sitting between them. The CDR3 sequence is 15 residues long. This chain's CDR3 is CASRPQGIMIQPQHF. DNA for the CDR3: TGTGCCAGCAGACCCCAGGGGATCATGATTCAGCCCCAGCATTTT.

V usage is TRBV7-8 and J usage is TRBJ2-1, with 13 nucleotides matching TRBD2. Germline V gene lookup returns CDR1 SGHVS and CDR2 FQNEAQ. The CDR3 length is 19 residues. J was trimmed by 8 bases and V by 3 bases; bases with no gene match: 16. The chain's CDR3 is CASSLGSPPLAGGPYEQFF. In nucleotides, the CDR3 is TGTGCCAGCAGCTTGGGCAGTCCACCACTAGCGGGGGGGCCGTATGAGCAGTTCTTC. The full variable domain, rest sourced from reference TRBV7-8 and TRBJ2-1, is GAGVSQSPRYKVAKRGQDVALRCDPISGHVSLFWYQQALGQGPEFLTYFQNEAQLDKSGLPSDRFFAERPEGSVSTLKIQRTQQEDSAVYLCASSLGSPPLAGGPYEQFFGPGTRLTVL.

V usage is TRBV5-1 and J usage is TRBJ1-2, with 10 bases aligning to TRBD1. The junction had 10 bases not matched to a gene; V was cut back by 7 bases and J by 7 bases. The CDR3 extends over 14 amino acids. In germline, CDR1 is SGHRS, CDR2 YFSETQ. CDR3 DNA sequence: TGCGCCAGCGGGGACTGGACAGGGGGACGTGGCTACACCTTC. It translates to CASGDWTGGRGYTF.

This clone has a single count. This chain joins TRBV5-1 and TRBJ2-2, with D tentatively TRBD2 (7 bases). V was clipped by 2 bases and J by 3 bases, with 11 bases between them. The V gene's germline CDR1 is SGHRS and CDR2 YFSETQ. The CDR3 runs to 15 residues. The CDR3 nucleotides read TGCGCCAGCAGCTTCGCGGGGGCCGACACCGGGGAGCTGTTTTTT. It translates to CASSFAGADTGELFF. Based on the CDR3 plus reference TRBV5-1 and TRBJ2-2, the full variable domain is KAGVTQTPRYLIKTRGQQVTLSCSPISGHRSVSWYQQTPGQGLQFLFEYFSETQRNKGNFPGRFSGRQFSNSRSEMNVSTLELGDSALYLCASSFAGADTGELFFGEGSRLTVL.

The V gene is TRBV9, the J gene TRBJ1-4, with 7 bases identical to TRBD1. Unmatched junction bases numbered 4, after V lost 2 bases and J lost 3 bases. This CDR3 contains 15 residues. Per germline, CDR1 SGDLS and CDR2 YYNGEE. The CDR3 DNA reads TGTGCCAGCAGCGTTACCGGGACAGCTAATGAAAAACTGTTTTTT. It encodes CASSVTGTANEKLFF.

The chain links TRBV2 to TRBJ2-3, with 9 bases that match TRBD1. CDR1 and CDR2 (germline): SNHLY, FYNNEI. This CDR3 is 15 amino acids long. V shed 6 bases, J shed 1 base, and the junction held 5 bases outside the gene matches. CDR3 region: CASRNRGLRTDTQYF. The CDR3 DNA sequence: TGTGCCAGCAGAAACAGGGGGCTCCGCACAGATACGCAGTATTTT. The full variable domain, rest sourced from reference TRBV2 and TRBJ2-3, is EPEVTQTPSHQVTQMGQEVILRCVPISNHLYFYWYRQILGQKVEFLVSFYNNEISEKSEIFDDQFSVERPDGSNFTLKIRSTKLEDSAMYFCASRNRGLRTDTQYFGPGTRLTVL.

The chain is built from TRBV3-1 (or the pseudogene TRBV3-2) and TRBJ1-1; TRBD1 agrees at 7 bases. The CDR3 is 15 residues long. The trim removed 3 bases at V and 1 base at J, leaving 5 bases unmatched. Germline values: CDR1 LGHDT, CDR2 YNNKEL (reference sequence). The CDR3 DNA reads as TGTGCCAGCAGCCACCGACAGGGCCGGAACACTGAAGCTTTCTTT. This gives the protein CASSHRQGRNTEAFF.

The chain recombines TRBV10-2 with TRBJ1-5; D perhaps matches TRBD1 (5 bases). V was cut by 6 bases and J by 4 bases, with 16 bases left in between. CDR1 is WSHSY, CDR2 SAAADI, per germline. This CDR3 spans 15 amino acids. CDR3 in DNA: TGCGCCAGCAGCCCGGACTCGGGACTTAATCAGCCCCAGCATTTT. This codes for CASSPDSGLNQPQHF.

V and J are TRBV7-8 and TRBJ2-7; 10 bases map to TRBD1. CDR1 is SGHVS and CDR2 is FQNEAQ in the germline V gene. The CDR3 is made up of 16 amino acids. The V gene end was trimmed by 5 bases and the J gene end by 9 bases; junction bases not matched to a gene: 16. The CDR3 sequence: CASSPRGGQGTRWQYF. The CDR3 coding sequence is TGTGCCAGCAGCCCCCGGGGGGGACAGGGGACCCGATGGCAGTACTTC.

This clone was found once. The rearrangement uses TRBV24-1 and TRBJ2-3; no reliable D call. The V end lost 4 bases, the J end lost 0 bases, and 7 bases lay between the germline ends. CDR3 length equals 14 residues. The germline CDR1 and CDR2 sequences are KGHDR and SFDVKD. This CDR3 reads CATSDPRSTDTQYF. CDR3 nucleotide sequence: TGTGCCACCAGTGACCCCAGGAGCACAGATACGCAGTATTTT.

V and J are TRBV5-6 and TRBJ1-5; D is possibly TRBD1 (6 bases). Trimming took 5 bases from V and 4 from J, leaving 13 bases between them. Germline V gene data show CDR1 as SGHDT and CDR2 as YYEEEE. The CDR3 sequence is 14 residues long. In DNA form, the CDR3 reads TGTGCCAGCAGTTGGGGGGGGCGAAATCAGCCCCAGCATTTT. It translates to CASSWGGRNQPQHF.

This chain connects TRBV12-3 or TRBV12-4 to TRBJ1-1, with unresolved D. Trimming shortened V by 3 bases and J by 5 bases, and 7 bases separated the two germline ends. The CDR3 contains 12 residues. CDR3 nucleotides: TGTGCCAGCAGTTTGTCGAGGACTGAAGCTTTCTTT. Translated, it gives CASSLSRTEAFF.